This is a list of T cell receptor beta chains from one sample in a study of T cell repertoires in cytomegalovirus infection. TCRdb fed the reads into MiXCR, producing one record per CDR3 protein. The table shows around 300,000 distinct CDR3 sequences, with more than 8% occurring only once. Source material: PBMCs. The source of these receptors is a human donor in good health (CMV status not recorded). Some clones in this sample may be carry-over from other donors' samples. CDR3s include the opening cysteine and the closing phenylalanine or tryptophan. D genes are given only for firm matches. A clone size is listed for some rows: how often the clone was seen (once, few, many), or a class if it is expanded.

. | many | TRBJ1-2 | TRBV7-2 | CASSSTVYGYTF | TGTGCCAGCAGCTCGACAGTTTATGGCTACACCTTC
. | many | TRBJ1-1 | TRBV7-2 | CASSHRSLGGTEAFF | TGTGCCAGCAGCCACAGGTCCTTAGGAGGCACTGAAGCTTTCTTT
TRBD1 | . | TRBJ1-2 | TRBV7-2 | CASSSRTGKAGYTF | TGTGCCAGCAGCTCACGGACAGGGAAGGCTGGCTACACCTTC
. | . | TRBJ2-1 | TRBV10-3 | CAISPPGTPGAMEQFF | TGTGCCATCAGCCCCCCCGGGACCCCAGGGGCAATGGAGCAGTTCTTC
. | . | TRBJ2-6 | TRBV27 | CASSLSGVGGANVLTF | TGTGCCAGCAGTTTATCGGGAGTGGGTGGGGCCAACGTCCTGACTTTC
. | many | TRBJ2-1 | TRBV7-6 | CASSPVGTTSYNEQFF | TGTGCCAGCAGCCCAGTGGGGACAACCTCCTACAATGAGCAGTTCTTC
. | . | TRBJ1-1 | TRBV20-1 | CSASGRAYANTEAFF | TGCAGTGCCTCGGGACGTGCCTATGCGAACACTGAAGCTTTCTTT
. | many | TRBJ2-5 | TRBV28 | CASSLRPYQETQYF | TGTGCCAGCAGTTTAAGGCCCTACCAAGAGACCCAGTACTTC
. | few | TRBJ2-3 | TRBV18 | CASSPPFPGDTQYF | TGTGCCAGCTCACCACCATTCCCCGGAGATACGCAGTATTTT
. | . | TRBJ1-2 | TRBV4-2 | CASSQTGYNGYTF | TGTGCCAGCAGCCAAACAGGGTATAATGGCTACACCTTC
. | many | TRBJ2-1 | TRBV24-1 | CATSDSQIRDEQFF | TGTGCCACCAGTGATTCACAAATCAGGGATGAGCAGTTCTTC
. | few | TRBJ2-1 | TRBV15 | CATSRGKGVYGEQFF | TGTGCCACCAGCAGAGGGAAGGGGGTATACGGTGAGCAGTTCTTC
. | many | TRBJ2-3 | TRBV7-2 | CASSFWRSRTDTQYF | TGTGCCAGCAGCTTCTGGAGGTCTCGCACAGATACGCAGTATTTT
. | many | TRBJ1-6 | TRBV7-2 | CASRSSGTDYNSPLHF | TGTGCCAGCAGATCCTCCGGGACGGATTATAATTCACCCCTCCACTTT
TRBD2 | many | TRBJ2-2 | TRBV27 | CASSNGRLARGTGELFF | TGTGCCAGCAGCAACGGGAGACTAGCGAGAGGTACCGGGGAGCTGTTTTTT
. | . | TRBJ1-2 | TRBV28 | CASRPGEIGYGYTF | TGTGCCAGCAGACCAGGGGAAATAGGATATGGCTACACCTTC
. | few | TRBJ1-2 | TRBV11-1 | CASSGRPDSQNGYTF | TGTGCCAGCAGCGGCAGGCCGGACAGTCAAAATGGCTACACCTTC
TRBD2 | many | TRBJ2-1 | TRBV18 | CASSQLSGASYNEQFF | TGTGCCAGCTCACAGCTTAGCGGGGCTTCCTACAATGAGCAGTTCTTC
. | many | TRBJ2-2 | TRBV7-2 | CASSNLVGGTGELFF | TGTGCCAGCAGCAATCTTGTTGGGGGTACCGGGGAGCTGTTTTTT
. | few | TRBJ2-3 | TRBV5-4 | CASSLDQSTDTQYF | TGTGCCAGCAGCTTAGATCAGAGCACAGATACGCAGTATTTT
. | . | TRBJ1-3 | TRBV11-3 | CASSVGTTNTIYF | TGTGCCAGCAGCGTGGGGACAACCAACACCATATATTTT
. | many | TRBJ1-5 | TRBV20-1 | CSATRRHGRGSNQPQHF | TGCAGTGCTACCCGCCGACATGGGAGGGGTAGCAATCAGCCCCAGCATTTT
. | . | TRBJ2-5 | TRBV5-4 | CASSLEPLGTQYF | TGTGCCAGCAGCTTGGAACCATTGGGGACCCAGTACTTC
TRBD1 | few | TRBJ2-1 | TRBV13 | CASSLGGQVKNEQFF | TGTGCCAGCAGCTTAGGAGGACAGGTTAAGAATGAGCAGTTCTTC
. | many | TRBJ2-3 | TRBV7-9 | CASSFGGTTDTQYF | TGTGCCAGCAGCTTCGGGGGCACCACAGATACGCAGTATTTT
. | . | TRBJ1-1 | TRBV19 | CASRSYASYTEAFF | TGTGCCAGTAGATCGTACGCTTCCTACACTGAAGCTTTCTTT
TRBD2 | . | TRBJ2-1 | TRBV4-3 | CASSQATSGDYNEQFF | TGCGCCAGCAGCCAGGCAACTAGCGGGGATTACAATGAGCAGTTCTTC
TRBD2 | . | TRBJ2-1 | TRBV7-3 | CASSFRASGGPMLFF | TGTGCCAGCAGCTTTCGTGCTAGCGGGGGGCCGATGTTATTCTTC
TRBD1 | many | TRBJ2-1 | TRBV7-2 | CASSLGGDRSNEQFF | TGTGCCAGCAGCTTAGGGGGGGACAGGAGCAATGAGCAGTTCTTC
TRBD2 | . | TRBJ2-2 | TRBV7-9 | CASGTGGAASGTNTGELFF | TGTGCCAGCGGGACCGGCGGGGCGGCTAGCGGGACGAACACCGGGGAGCTGTTTTTT
. | many | TRBJ1-1 | TRBV12-3/TRBV12-4 | CASSITGGNTEAFF | TGTGCCAGCAGTATAACAGGAGGGAACACTGAAGCTTTCTTT
. | many | TRBJ2-7 | TRBV7-2 | CASSAEGYEQYF | TGTGCCAGCAGCGCGGAGGGATACGAGCAGTACTTC
. | . | TRBJ2-1 | TRBV20-1 | CSARVRVSYNEQFF | TGCAGTGCTAGAGTCCGGGTCTCCTACAATGAGCAGTTCTTC
. | . | TRBJ1-1 | TRBV4-3 | CASSQGRTADEAFF | TGCGCCAGCAGCCAAGGGAGGACAGCCGATGAAGCTTTCTTT
TRBD2 | . | TRBJ2-3 | TRBV20-1 | CSLDGLAGGQDTQYF | TGCAGTCTCGATGGGCTAGCGGGGGGGCAAGATACGCAGTATTTT
. | . | TRBJ2-1 | TRBV7-4 | CASSLAKGVKGNEQFF | TGTGCCAGCAGCTTAGCGAAAGGGGTGAAAGGCAATGAGCAGTTCTTC
. | many | TRBJ2-5 | TRBV7-2 | CASSPSPYGRETQYF | TGTGCCAGCAGCCCTTCCCCCTATGGCCGCGAGACCCAGTACTTC
. | few | TRBJ2-3 | TRBV7-6 | CASSPGYF | TGTGCCAGCAGCCCTGGGTATTTT
. | many | TRBJ2-3 | TRBV7-9 | CASSLVGFQSPDTQYF | TGTGCCAGCAGCTTAGTGGGCTTCCAAAGTCCAGATACGCAGTATTTT
. | few | TRBJ1-1 | TRBV27 | CASSPKGGVTEAFF | TGTGCCAGCAGTCCCAAGGGGGGTGTTACTGAAGCTTTCTTT
. | . | TRBJ1-5 | TRBV6-2/TRBV6-3 | CASSRDWQPQHF | TGTGCCAGCAGCCGCGATTGGCAGCCCCAGCATTTT